The rows below give T cell receptor beta chains drawn from one sample of a study of molecular identifiers for immune sequencing clone quantification. From the PCR reads, TCRdb called clonotypes with MiXCR, one entry per CDR3 protein. The table has over 600,000 distinct CDR3 sequences, nearly 20% seen once. The sequenced material came from naive CD8+ T cells from blood, with Jurkat cell RNA spiked in. The receptors derive from a human donor in good health. Some libraries in this study had Jurkat cell RNA spiked in. Each CDR3 is given with its conserved first and last residue. Fields, in order: D gene, clone size, J gene, V gene, CDR3 length, CDR3 protein, CDR3 DNA. D genes are given only for firm matches. Size is omitted from some rows. Given values are once, few, many or a class for expanded clones.

d_gene: NA; abundance: NA; j_gene: TRBJ2-7; v_gene: TRBV5-3; len: 14; CDR3aa: CASSGGQSTYEQYF; CDR3nt: TGTGCCAGCAGCGGGGGACAGTCTACCTACGAGCAGTACTTC
d_gene: NA; abundance: many; j_gene: TRBJ2-3; v_gene: TRBV9; len: 16; CDR3aa: CASSVAGGISTDTQYF; CDR3nt: TGTGCCAGCAGCGTAGCAGGCGGGATTAGCACAGATACGCAGTATTTT
d_gene: TRBD2; abundance: many; j_gene: TRBJ2-7; v_gene: TRBV6-5; len: 17; CDR3aa: CASSYSASGGGAYEQYF; CDR3nt: TGTGCCAGCAGTTACTCAGCCAGCGGGGGGGGGGCCTACGAGCAGTACTTC
d_gene: TRBD2; abundance: NA; j_gene: TRBJ2-3; v_gene: TRBV27; len: 15; CDR3aa: CASSSGGSRADTQYF; CDR3nt: TGTGCCAGCAGTTCAGGCGGGAGTAGAGCAGATACGCAGTATTTT
d_gene: NA; abundance: many; j_gene: TRBJ1-5; v_gene: TRBV7-9; len: 12; CDR3aa: CASRKGTQPQHF; CDR3nt: TGTGCCAGCAGGAAGGGCACTCAGCCCCAGCATTTT
d_gene: NA; abundance: many; j_gene: TRBJ2-3; v_gene: TRBV20-1; len: 16; CDR3aa: CSAEGGQGVWTDTQYF; CDR3nt: TGCAGTGCCGAGGGGGGCCAGGGAGTTTGGACAGATACGCAGTATTTT
d_gene: NA; abundance: few; j_gene: TRBJ2-3; v_gene: TRBV20-1; len: 15; CDR3aa: CSARSILTSTDTQYF; CDR3nt: TGCAGTGCTAGGTCCATACTTACTAGCACAGATACGCAGTATTTT
d_gene: NA; abundance: NA; j_gene: TRBJ1-2; v_gene: TRBV29-1; len: 10; CDR3aa: CSVEDYGYTF; CDR3nt: TGCAGCGTGGAGGATTATGGCTACACCTTC
d_gene: NA; abundance: NA; j_gene: TRBJ1-1; v_gene: TRBV4-1; len: 15; CDR3aa: CASSSRQNMNAEAFF; CDR3nt: TGCGCCAGCAGCTCGCGACAGAACATGAACGCTGAGGCTTTCTTT
d_gene: TRBD2; abundance: many; j_gene: TRBJ2-7; v_gene: TRBV28; len: 15; CDR3aa: CASSLVGLGPYEQYF; CDR3nt: TGTGCCAGCAGTTTAGTGGGACTAGGTCCCTACGAGCAGTACTTC
d_gene: NA; abundance: many; j_gene: TRBJ2-5; v_gene: TRBV9; len: 14; CDR3aa: CASSDVSTSETQYF; CDR3nt: TGTGCCAGCAGCGACGTGAGCACATCAGAGACCCAGTACTTC
d_gene: NA; abundance: many; j_gene: TRBJ2-3; v_gene: TRBV5-6; len: 14; CDR3aa: CASSLEESGDTQYF; CDR3nt: TGTGCCAGCAGCTTAGAGGAGTCCGGGGATACGCAGTATTTT
d_gene: TRBD2; abundance: many; j_gene: TRBJ2-7; v_gene: TRBV28; len: 15; CDR3aa: CASSSSGRALDEQYF; CDR3nt: TGTGCCAGCAGTTCTAGCGGGAGGGCCCTGGACGAGCAGTACTTC
d_gene: TRBD2; abundance: NA; j_gene: TRBJ2-2; v_gene: TRBV15; len: 18; CDR3aa: CATSRPLAGRRGTGELFF; CDR3nt: TGTGCCACCAGCAGACCGTTAGCGGGGCGAAGAGGAACCGGGGAGCTGTTTTTT